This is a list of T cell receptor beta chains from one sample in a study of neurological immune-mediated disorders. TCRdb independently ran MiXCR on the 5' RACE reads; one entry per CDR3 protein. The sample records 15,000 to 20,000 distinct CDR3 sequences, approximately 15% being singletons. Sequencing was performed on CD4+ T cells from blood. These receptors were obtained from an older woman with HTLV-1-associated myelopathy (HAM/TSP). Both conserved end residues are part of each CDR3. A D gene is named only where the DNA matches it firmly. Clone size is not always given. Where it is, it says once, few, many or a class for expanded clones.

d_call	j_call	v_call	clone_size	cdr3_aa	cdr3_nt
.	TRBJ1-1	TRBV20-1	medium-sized	CRPTVNTEAFF	TGCAGGCCTACAGTGAACACTGAAGCTTTCTTT
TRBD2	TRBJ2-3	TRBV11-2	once	CASSYRLAGSTDTQYF	TGTGCCAGCAGCTACCGACTAGCGGGATCAACAGATACGCAGTATTTT
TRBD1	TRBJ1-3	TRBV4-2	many	CASSLDRGLGNTIYF	TGTGCCAGCAGCCTGGACAGGGGGCTAGGAAACACCATATATTTT
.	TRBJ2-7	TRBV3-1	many	CASSQDSNPNEQYF	TGTGCCAGCAGCCAAGATAGCAACCCCAACGAGCAGTACTTC
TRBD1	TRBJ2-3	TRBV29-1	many	CSVRTGRTDTQYF	TGCAGCGTCCGGACAGGGAGAACAGATACGCAGTATTTT
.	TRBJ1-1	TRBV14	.	CASSQAAGVAEAFF	TGTGCCAGCAGCCAAGCGGCAGGGGTAGCTGAAGCTTTCTTT
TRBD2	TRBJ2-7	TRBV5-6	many	CASSPPGLAEGSYEQYF	TGTGCCAGCAGCCCCCCGGGACTAGCGGAAGGGTCCTACGAGCAGTACTTC
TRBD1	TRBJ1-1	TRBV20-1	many	CSANGQGGMNTEAFF	TGCAGTGCTAACGGACAGGGGGGTATGAACACTGAAGCTTTCTTT
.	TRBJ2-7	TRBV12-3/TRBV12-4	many	CASSKAIGNEQYF	TGTGCCAGCAGTAAGGCCATCGGCAACGAGCAGTACTTC
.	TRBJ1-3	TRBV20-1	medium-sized	CSARDQSGSGNTIYF	TGCAGTGCTAGAGATCAATCCGGCTCTGGAAACACCATATATTTT
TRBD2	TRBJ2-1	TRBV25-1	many	CASTRRNSGNEQFF	TGTGCCAGCACCCGAAGGAATAGCGGGAATGAGCAGTTCTTC
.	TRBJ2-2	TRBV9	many	CASSASSGPTGELFF	TGTGCCAGCAGCGCTAGCAGCGGCCCCACCGGGGAGCTGTTTTTT
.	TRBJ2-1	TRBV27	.	CASSFDTYGNEQFF	TGTGCCAGCAGTTTCGACACTTACGGCAATGAGCAGTTCTTC
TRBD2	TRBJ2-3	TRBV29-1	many	CSVAGSGRGTDTQYF	TGCAGCGTTGCGGGTAGCGGGAGAGGTACAGATACGCAGTATTTT
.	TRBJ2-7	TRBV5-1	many	CASSLVAPQGPHEQYF	TGCGCCAGCAGCTTGGTAGCCCCACAGGGTCCCCACGAGCAGTACTTC
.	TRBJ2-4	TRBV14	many	CASSQVGFQGIENIQYF	TGTGCCAGCAGCCAAGTGGGTTTTCAGGGGATTGAAAACATTCAGTACTTC
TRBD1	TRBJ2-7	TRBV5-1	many	CASSLGQGAGSYYEQYF	TGCGCCAGCAGCTTGGGACAGGGGGCGGGCTCCTACTACGAGCAGTACTTC
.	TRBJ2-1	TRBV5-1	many	CASSLAASNPNEQFF	TGCGCCAGCAGCTTGGCCGCATCCAACCCCAATGAGCAGTTCTTC
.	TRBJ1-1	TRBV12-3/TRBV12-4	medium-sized	CASTSVRWGNTEAFF	TGTGCCAGCACCAGTGTCCGATGGGGGAACACTGAAGCTTTCTTT
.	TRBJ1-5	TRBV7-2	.	CASSWEGGSNQPQHF	TGTGCCAGCAGCTGGGAGGGTGGGAGCAATCAGCCCCAGCATTTT
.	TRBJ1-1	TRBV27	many	CASSLRWGGNTEAFF	TGTGCCAGCAGTTTACGGTGGGGCGGGAACACTGAAGCTTTCTTT
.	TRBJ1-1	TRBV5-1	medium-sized	CASSSLPTGNTEAFF	TGCGCCAGCAGCTCGTTACCAACAGGGAACACTGAAGCTTTCTTT
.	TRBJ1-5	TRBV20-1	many	CSARTGGGNQPQHF	TGCAGTGCAAGAACAGGTGGGGGCAATCAGCCCCAGCATTTT
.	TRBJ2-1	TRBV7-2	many	CASSLDPSSYNEQFF	TGTGCCAGCAGCTTAGATCCTAGCTCCTACAATGAGCAGTTCTTC
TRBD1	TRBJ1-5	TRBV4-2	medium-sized	CASSQGDSNQPQHF	TGTGCCAGCAGCCAAGGGGACAGTAATCAGCCCCAGCATTTT
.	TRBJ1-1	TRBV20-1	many	CSAPVPPAGTEAFF	TGCAGTGCCCCGGTCCCCCCGGCCGGGACTGAAGCTTTCTTT
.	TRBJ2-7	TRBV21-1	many	CASSKGDRGPYEQYF	TGTGCCAGCAGCAAGGGGGACAGGGGCCCGTACGAGCAGTACTTC
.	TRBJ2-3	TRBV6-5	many	CASSYGRGLPTDTQYF	TGTGCCAGCAGTTACGGCCGTGGTCTCCCCACAGATACGCAGTATTTT
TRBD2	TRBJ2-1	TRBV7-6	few	CASSLRAKREVYNEQFF	TGTGCCAGCAGCTTACGCGCGAAGCGGGAGGTCTACAATGAGCAGTTCTTC
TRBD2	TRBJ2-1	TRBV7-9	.	CASSSSGTSGSNEQFF	TGTGCCAGCAGCTCGTCCGGGACTAGCGGGAGCAATGAGCAGTTCTTC
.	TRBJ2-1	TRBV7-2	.	CASSFYICSARAVYNEQFF	.
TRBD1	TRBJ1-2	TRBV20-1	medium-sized	CSASRQGGGYTF	TGCAGTGCTAGTCGACAGGGTGGTGGTTACACCTTC
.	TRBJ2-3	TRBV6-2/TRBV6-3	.	CASSLTYTHYF	TGTGCCAGCAGTCTCACATATACGCACTACTTT
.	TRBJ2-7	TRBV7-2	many	CASSLTTGPYEQYF	TGTGCCAGCAGCTTAACAACCGGACCCTACGAGCAGTACTTC
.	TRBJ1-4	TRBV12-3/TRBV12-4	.	CACSSGVKLFF	TGTGCCTGCAGTTCTGGGGTAAAACTGTTTTTT
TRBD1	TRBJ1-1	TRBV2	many	CASMGQLNTEAFF	TGTGCCAGCATGGGACAGCTGAACACTGAAGCTTTCTTT
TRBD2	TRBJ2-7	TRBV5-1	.	CASSLGGASGYYEKYF	TGCGCCAGCAGCCTAGGCGGGGCTAGCGGCTACTACGAGAAGTACTTC
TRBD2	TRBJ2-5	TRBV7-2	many	CASSSLGGRETQYF	TGTGCCAGCAGCTCCCTTGGCGGGAGAGAGACCCAGTACTTC
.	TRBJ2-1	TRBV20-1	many	CSARAGYNEQFF	TGCAGTGCTAGAGCCGGGTACAATGAGCAGTTCTTC
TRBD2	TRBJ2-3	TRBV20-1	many	CSPLEAGRRDTQYF	TGCAGTCCCTTGGAAGCGGGGAGAAGGGATACGCAGTATTTT
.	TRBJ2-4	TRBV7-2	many	CASSPGDGNIQYF	TGTGCCAGCAGCCCAGGGGATGGAAACATTCAGTACTTC
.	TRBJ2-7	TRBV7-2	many	CASSLPWRSYEQYF	TGTGCCAGCAGCCTACCTTGGCGGTCCTACGAGCAGTACTTC
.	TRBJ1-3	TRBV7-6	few	CASSPRVGGNTIYF	TGTGCCAGCAGCCCCAGGGTCGGGGGAAACACCATATATTTT
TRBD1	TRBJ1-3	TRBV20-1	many	CSAREDLGGHGNTIYF	TGCAGTGCTAGAGAGGACTTAGGGGGCCATGGAAACACCATATATTTT